This is a list of T cell receptor beta chains from one sample in a study of T cells in Graves' hyperthyroidism and ophthalmopathy. A single record per CDR3 protein comes from TCRdb applying MiXCR to the multiplex PCR reads. The top ten clones hold 28% of a sample with approximately 400,000 distinct CDR3 sequences, 15% to 19% of them seen once. The sequenced sample consisted of blood. These receptors all stem from a woman aged 18-30 years with Graves' hyperthyroidism that later progressed to Graves' ophthalmopathy. Each CDR3 is given with its conserved first and last residue. Each record gives: CDR3 protein, CDR3 DNA, V gene, D gene, J gene, clone size. The D gene is left open where the match is weak. Size values are once, few and many counts, or a class for expanded clones, and some rows have none.

CDR3: CATSRGTQHNYGYTF
DNA: TGTGCCACCAGCAGAGGAACGCAGCATAACTATGGCTACACCTTC
V: TRBV15
D: .
J: TRBJ1-2
size: few

CDR3: CASSRAGISQPQHF
DNA: TGTGCCAGCAGTCGAGCGGGAATATCACAGCCCCAGCATTTT
V: TRBV6-1
D: .
J: TRBJ1-5
size: few

CDR3: CASSHDRGSHTEAFF
DNA: TGTGCCAGCAGCCACGACAGGGGCTCCCACACTGAAGCTTTCTTT
V: TRBV12-3/TRBV12-4
D: TRBD1
J: TRBJ1-1
size: many

CDR3: CASSTATGLSTDTQYF
DNA: TGTGCCAGCAGCACAGCAACAGGCCTTAGCACAGATACGCAGTATTTT
V: TRBV5-6
D: .
J: TRBJ2-3
size: few

CDR3: CASSSRTSGLYNEQFF
DNA: TGTGCCAGCAGCTCTCGGACTAGCGGGCTTTACAATGAGCAGTTCTTC
V: TRBV7-2
D: TRBD2
J: TRBJ2-1
size: many

CDR3: CASSPGVNSPLHF
DNA: TGTGCCAGCAGCCCGGGGGTTAATTCACCCCTCCACTTT
V: TRBV6-1
D: .
J: TRBJ1-6
size: many

CDR3: CASSFGGGADTQYF
DNA: TGTGCCAGCAGCTTCGGGGGGGGGGCAGATACGCAGTATTTT
V: TRBV5-7
D: TRBD2
J: TRBJ2-3
size: .

CDR3: CASSFSGSTDTQYF
DNA: TGTGCCAGCAGCTTCAGCGGGAGCACAGATACGCAGTATTTT
V: TRBV13
D: .
J: TRBJ2-3
size: many

CDR3: CASSLPRGLSSYEQYF
DNA: TGTGCCAGCAGCTTACCCAGGGGCCTGAGCTCCTACGAGCAGTACTTC
V: TRBV7-9
D: .
J: TRBJ2-7
size: many

CDR3: CASSQGTDSSYEQYF
DNA: TGTGCCAGCAGCCAAGGTACTGACAGCTCCTACGAGCAGTACTTC
V: TRBV14
D: .
J: TRBJ2-7
size: .

CDR3: CSATLAGGPKVAEQFF
DNA: TGCAGTGCTACCCTAGCGGGAGGGCCCAAGGTTGCTGAGCAGTTCTTC
V: TRBV20-1
D: TRBD2
J: TRBJ2-1
size: many

CDR3: CASIGWGAKTSTDTQYF
DNA: TGTGCCAGCATCGGATGGGGGGCCAAGACTAGCACAGATACGCAGTATTTT
V: TRBV6-2/TRBV6-3
D: .
J: TRBJ2-3
size: few

CDR3: CASRRDRFYSPLHF
DNA: TGTGCCAGCAGGCGGGACAGATTTTACTCACCCCTCCACTTT
V: TRBV11-2
D: TRBD1
J: TRBJ1-6
size: .

CDR3: CASSARTSGRETQYF
DNA: TGTGCCAGCAGTGCACGGACTAGCGGGAGGGAGACCCAGTACTTC
V: TRBV2
D: TRBD2
J: TRBJ2-5
size: many

CDR3: CASSPLLRGLDTEAFF
DNA: TGTGCCAGCTCACCACTGCTCCGGGGACTGGACACTGAAGCTTTCTTT
V: TRBV18
D: .
J: TRBJ1-1
size: many

CDR3: CASSGSGRGLYF
DNA: TGTGCCAGCAGTGGCTCGGGGAGGGGGCTGTACTTC
V: TRBV12-3/TRBV12-4
D: .
J: TRBJ2-7
size: many

CDR3: CASSPQINYGYTF
DNA: TGTGCCAGCAGTCCACAGATTAACTATGGCTACACCTTC
V: TRBV28
D: .
J: TRBJ1-2
size: few

CDR3: CASSLTSGTIFYEQYF
DNA: TGTGCCAGCAGTTTGACCTCCGGGACAATCTTTTACGAGCAGTACTTC
V: TRBV28
D: .
J: TRBJ2-7
size: many

CDR3: CASSQWGDNYGYTF
DNA: TGTGCCAGCAGCCAATGGGGGGATAACTATGGCTACACCTTC
V: TRBV16
D: .
J: TRBJ1-2
size: .

CDR3: CSATNGPYEQYF
DNA: TGCAGTGCTACCAACGGCCCCTACGAGCAGTACTTC
V: TRBV20-1
D: .
J: TRBJ2-7
size: few

CDR3: CASSSGQGVRGQYF
DNA: TGTGCCAGCAGCAGCGGACAGGGGGTCCGGGGGCAGTACTTC
V: TRBV5-6
D: TRBD1
J: TRBJ2-7
size: .

CDR3: CASSQKMDSSNTEAFF
DNA: TGCGCCAGCAGCCAGAAGATGGACAGCTCCAACACTGAAGCTTTCTTT
V: TRBV5-1
D: .
J: TRBJ1-1
size: few

CDR3: CASSRDTGASTDTQYF
DNA: TGTGCCAGCAGCAGGGACACCGGCGCTAGCACAGATACGCAGTATTTT
V: TRBV2
D: .
J: TRBJ2-3
size: many

CDR3: CASKTSDLGGANVLTF
DNA: TGTGCCAGCAAAACGAGTGACCTCGGGGGAGCCAACGTCCTGACTTTC
V: TRBV28
D: .
J: TRBJ2-6
size: many

CDR3: CSVSRTLHKEAFF
DNA: TGCAGTGTTTCCAGGACACTACATAAAGAAGCTTTCTTT
V: TRBV20-1
D: .
J: TRBJ1-1
size: .

CDR3: CASRRGGLDEQYF
DNA: TGTGCCAGCCGCAGGGGGGGCCTGGACGAGCAGTACTTC
V: TRBV7-9
D: .
J: TRBJ2-7
size: .

CDR3: CASSLVQGGAPSYGYTF
DNA: TGTGCCAGCAGCTTGGTACAGGGAGGCGCACCTTCCTATGGCTACACCTTC
V: TRBV5-5
D: .
J: TRBJ1-2
size: few

CDR3: CASSPEDRDYEQYF
DNA: TGTGCCAGCAGCCCCGAGGACAGGGACTACGAGCAGTACTTC
V: TRBV16
D: TRBD1
J: TRBJ2-7
size: few

CDR3: CSVETRGGGGNEQFF
DNA: TGCAGCGTTGAAACACGGGGGGGAGGGGGCAATGAGCAGTTCTTC
V: TRBV29-1
D: TRBD2
J: TRBJ2-1
size: .

CDR3: CAWSVQGPTSYEQYF
DNA: TGTGCCTGGAGTGTCCAGGGACCAACCTCCTACGAGCAGTACTTC
V: TRBV30
D: .
J: TRBJ2-7
size: few

CDR3: CASSSGLQATGELFF
DNA: TGTGCCAGCTCGTCGGGACTTCAGGCCACCGGGGAGCTGTTTTTT
V: TRBV6-2/TRBV6-3
D: .
J: TRBJ2-2
size: .

CDR3: CASSKTGFDEQFF
DNA: TGTGCCAGCAGTAAGACAGGGTTCGATGAGCAGTTCTTC
V: TRBV6-1
D: TRBD1
J: TRBJ2-1
size: many